The T cell receptor (beta chain) described here comes from a study of OX40 agonist ivuxolimab in advanced cancers. Study-wide findings and caveats: At doses 0.1 to 3.0 mg/kg, CD4+ and CD8+ clones expanded.

Sequencing used immunoSEQ multiplex PCR; TCRdb keeps in-frame clones, though not all of them. The table lists about 70,000 clones, 82% of them singletons, with roughly 6.8% in the top ten. As to this clone: Its antigen is currently unknown.

The material was CD4+ or CD8+ T cells sorted from blood, obtained in a trial of the OX40 agonist ivuxolimab. The receptor comes from an adult with an advanced solid tumor such as melanoma, head and neck, liver or kidney cancer.

DNA for the CDR3: TGTGCCACCAGCAGGGACGGGTCCTATGGCTACACCTTC. Translating gives CATSRDGSYGYTF. The chain carries TRBV15 and TRBJ1-2; no definite D call. Germline V gives CDR1 LNHNV, CDR2 YYDKDF (reference sequence). Trimming left V 3 bases short and J 4 bases short, with 9 bases between. This CDR3 is built from 13 residues.